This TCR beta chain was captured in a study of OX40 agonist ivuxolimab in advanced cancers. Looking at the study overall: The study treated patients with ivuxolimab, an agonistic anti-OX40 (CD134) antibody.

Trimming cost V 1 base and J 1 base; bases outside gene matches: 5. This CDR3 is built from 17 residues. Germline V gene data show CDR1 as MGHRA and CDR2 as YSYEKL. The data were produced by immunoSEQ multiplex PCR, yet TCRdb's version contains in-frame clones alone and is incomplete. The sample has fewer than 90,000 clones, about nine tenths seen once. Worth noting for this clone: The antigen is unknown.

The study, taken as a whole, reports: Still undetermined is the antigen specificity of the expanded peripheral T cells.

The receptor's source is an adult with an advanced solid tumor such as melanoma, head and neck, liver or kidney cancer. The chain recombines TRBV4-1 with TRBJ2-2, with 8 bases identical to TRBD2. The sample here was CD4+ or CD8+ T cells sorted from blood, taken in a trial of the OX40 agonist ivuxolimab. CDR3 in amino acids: CASSQGPGGGNTGELFF. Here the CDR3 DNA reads TGCGCCAGCAGCCAAGGGCCCGGGGGGGGGAACACCGGGGAGCTGTTTTTT.